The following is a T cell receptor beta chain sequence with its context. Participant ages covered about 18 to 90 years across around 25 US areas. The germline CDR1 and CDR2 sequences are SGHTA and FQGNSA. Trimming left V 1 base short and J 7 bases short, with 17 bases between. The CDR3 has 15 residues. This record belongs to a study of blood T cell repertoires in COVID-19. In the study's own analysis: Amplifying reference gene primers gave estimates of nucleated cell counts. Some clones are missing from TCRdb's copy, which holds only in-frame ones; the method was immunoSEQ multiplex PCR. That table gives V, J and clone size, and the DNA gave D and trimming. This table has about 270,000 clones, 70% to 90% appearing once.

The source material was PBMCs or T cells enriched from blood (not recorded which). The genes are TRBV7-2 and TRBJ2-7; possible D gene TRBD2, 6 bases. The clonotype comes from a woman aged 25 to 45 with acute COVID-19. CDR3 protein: CASSLVREHLGEQYF. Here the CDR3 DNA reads TGTGCCAGCAGCTTAGTCCGGGAGCACCTAGGGGAGCAGTACTTC.